This TCR beta chain stems from a study of control samples from healthy donors and cancer patients. This clone came up once. This specimen includes other DNA sequences encoding the same CDR3. Sequencing used immunoSEQ multiplex PCR; TCRdb keeps in-frame clones, though not all of them. The sample lists roughly 120,000 clones; about 95% were seen once. The source of this sequence is a man aged 25 to 40 in good health. Input material: blood.

The CDR3 bases are TGCAGCGTTGAAGGACAGGGGAGATACGAGCAGTACTTC. Its translation: CSVEGQGRYEQYF. V usage is TRBV29-1 and J usage is TRBJ2-7; 8 bases match TRBD1. Unmatched junction bases numbered 3, after V lost 1 base and J lost 4 bases. Germline V gene sequence: CDR1 SQVTM, CDR2 ANQGSEA. The CDR3 spans 13 residues.